The 24 T cell receptor beta chains given below trace back to one sample, sequenced in a study of blood T cell repertoires in COVID-19. The repertoire was sequenced with immunoSEQ multiplex PCR; TCRdb's copy has only in-frame clones and lacks some. This table has 310,000 or so clones, around 86% appearing once. Material: peripheral blood. These receptors all stem from a man aged 45-60 years with active or convalescent COVID-19.

This clone was seen only once. This chain uses TRBV7-6 with TRBJ2-5, with 10 bases lining up with TRBD2. CDR1 SGHVS and CDR2 FNYEAQ come from the germline V gene. V was clipped by 0 bases and J by 2 bases; unmatched bases: 9. The CDR3 spans 18 residues. The CDR3 sequence is CASSLAETSGYSQETQYF. The DNA of the CDR3 is TGTGCCAGCAGCTTAGCCGAGACTAGCGGGTACTCTCAAGAGACCCAGTACTTC.

This chain's CDR3 is CASSQDLQGANVLTF. The CDR3 DNA reads as TGTGCCAGCAGCCAAGATCTTCAGGGGGCCAACGTCCTGACTTTC. V gene TRBV4-2 combines with J gene TRBJ2-6; D is unresolved. The ends were cut back, 0 bases at V and 4 bases at J, with 7 bases in the middle. CDR3 size: 15 residues. CDR1 is LGHNA, CDR2 YNFKEQ, per germline.

This clone was observed a few times. This chain joins TRBV2 and TRBJ2-7; possible D gene TRBD1, 7 bases. The germline gives CDR1 SNHLY, CDR2 FYNNEI. V was cut by 6 bases and J by 3 bases, with 15 bases left in between. The CDR3 spans 14 residues. CDR3 residues: CASRMTGTDYEQYF. In nucleotides, the CDR3 is TGTGCCAGCAGGATGACAGGGACTGACTACGAGCAGTACTTC.

The gene calls are TRBV2 and TRBJ1-5; no clear D gene. The germline gives CDR1 SNHLY, CDR2 FYNNEI. Trimming took off 5 bases at V and 2 bases at J, with 13 bases between the two ends. CDR3 length equals 15 residues. The chain's CDR3 is CASSWLRGGNQPQHF. In DNA, the CDR3 is TGTGCCAGCAGTTGGCTCCGGGGAGGCAATCAGCCCCAGCATTTT.

The rearrangement joins TRBV18 to TRBJ2-5, with a weak D call TRBD2 (6 bases). Between the trimmed V and J ends, which lost 3 bases and 6 bases, there was a span of 17 bases. The CDR3 is 15 residues long. The V gene's germline CDR1 is KGHSH and CDR2 LQKENI. The CDR3 loop is CASSPVAGLVKTQYF. The CDR3 coding sequence is TGTGCCAGCTCACCCGTCGCGGGACTCGTGAAGACCCAGTACTTC.

The chain uses TRBV5-1 and TRBJ2-2; tentatively, D is TRBD2 (5 bases). This CDR3 region has 15 residues. V dropped 4 bases and J dropped 0 bases, with 10 bases sitting between them. The germline gives CDR1 SGHRS, CDR2 YFSETQ. CDR3 residues: CASSPPAANTGELFF. The CDR3 region has the DNA TGCGCCAGCAGCCCCCCAGCGGCGAACACCGGGGAGCTGTTTTTT.

The V gene is TRBV10-2, the J gene TRBJ2-7; 12 nucleotides agree with TRBD2. In germline, CDR1 is WSHSY, CDR2 SAAADI. Unmatched junction bases numbered 3, after V lost 5 bases and J lost 4 bases. CDR3 size: 14 residues. CDR3 coding DNA: TGCGCCAGCAGTCAGACTAGCGGGAGTTACGAGCAGTACTTC. Amino acids: CASSQTSGSYEQYF.

This clone appeared a single time. This chain connects TRBV29-1 to TRBJ2-3; 7 bases align to TRBD2. This CDR3 is 14 amino acids long. Germline V gene sequence: CDR1 SQVTM, CDR2 ANQGSEA. J gave up 3 bases and V 4 bases, and 7 bases lay outside the gene matches. The CDR3 is CSVGEGVRTDTQYF. CDR3 nucleotide sequence: TGCAGCGTTGGGGAGGGCGTACGTACAGATACGCAGTATTTT.

The chain combines TRBV18 with TRBJ1-2; D is possibly TRBD1 (5 bases). Looked up from germline, CDR1 is KGHSH and CDR2 is LQKENI. The CDR3 sequence is 15 residues long. V was trimmed by 3 bases and J by 3 bases, leaving 14 bases between them. CDR3 DNA sequence: TGTGCCAGCTCACCGAGTTCAGGGTTAGACTATGGCTACACCTTC. Translating gives CASSPSSGLDYGYTF.

The V call is TRBV27, the J call TRBJ1-6, with a tentative D call TRBD1 (5 bases). The CDR3 contains 15 residues. V was cut by 3 bases and J by 4 bases, with 10 bases left in between. The germline V gene encodes CDR1 MNHEY and CDR2 SMNVEV (reference sequence). Here the CDR3 reads CASSFEGTYNSPLHF. The CDR3 DNA follows: TGTGCCAGCAGTTTTGAGGGGACTTATAATTCACCCCTCCACTTT.

This chain connects TRBV2 to TRBJ2-5; TRBD1 is a possible D gene (5 bases). Germline-derived CDR1 and CDR2 are SNHLY and FYNNEI. Trimming pared 7 bases from V and 5 bases from J, leaving 11 bases between. The CDR3 runs 12 residues. CDR3: CASTQGMETQYF. In nucleotides, the CDR3 is TGTGCCAGCACCCAGGGCATGGAGACCCAGTACTTC.

This rearrangement joins TRBV2 to TRBJ1-1, with D uncertain. V was trimmed by 8 bases and J by 7 bases, leaving 11 bases between them. Germline values: CDR1 SNHLY, CDR2 FYNNEI. This CDR3 contains 11 residues. The CDR3 DNA is TGTGCCAGCGGAAAACCGGGTGAAGCTTTCTTT. Translation gives CASGKPGEAFF.

J is TRBJ1-6 and V is TRBV5-4; a possible D gene is TRBD1 (6 bases). Germline V CDR1 and CDR2: SGHNT, YYREEE (reference sequence). V was trimmed by 4 bases and J by 5 bases, leaving 10 bases between them. This CDR3 contains 14 residues. This chain's CDR3 is CASSGGQNNSPLHF. The DNA for the CDR3 is TGTGCCAGCAGCGGCGGACAGAATAATTCACCCCTCCACTTT.

This clone was seen a handful of times. The chain employs TRBV2 and TRBJ1-1; TRBD1 agrees at 7 bases. After removal of 7 bases from V and 4 bases from J, the junction contained 9 bases not matched to a gene. Germline V gene sequence: CDR1 SNHLY, CDR2 FYNNEI. CDR3 length equals 14 residues. Written as DNA, the CDR3 is TGTGCCAGCAAGTTGACAGGGATGGGCACTGAAGCTTTCTTT. Translation: CASKLTGMGTEAFF. Full variable domain (outside the CDR3, taken from reference TRBV2 and TRBJ1-1): EPEVTQTPSHQVTQMGQEVILRCVPISNHLYFYWYRQILGQKVEFLVSFYNNEISEKSEIFDDQFSVERPDGSNFTLKIRSTKLEDSAMYFCASKLTGMGTEAFFGQGTRLTVV.

This clone was found once. V is TRBV2 and J is TRBJ1-4; 10 nucleotides line up with TRBD1. J was trimmed by 6 bases and V by 3 bases; bases with no gene match: 4. Germline values: CDR1 SNHLY, CDR2 FYNNEI. The CDR3 sequence is 15 residues long. The CDR3 coding sequence is TGTGCCAGCAGTGAGGGACAGGGGTGGTATGAAAAACTGTTTTTT. The encoded protein is CASSEGQGWYEKLFF. The full variable domain, completed using reference TRBV2 and TRBJ1-4, is EPEVTQTPSHQVTQMGQEVILRCVPISNHLYFYWYRQILGQKVEFLVSFYNNEISEKSEIFDDQFSVERPDGSNFTLKIRSTKLEDSAMYFCASSEGQGWYEKLFFGSGTQLSVL.

The chain carries TRBV28 and TRBJ1-5, with 9 bases fitting TRBD1. Germline V lookup: CDR1 MDHEN, CDR2 SYDVKM. V shed 4 bases, J shed 5 bases, and the junction held 6 bases outside the gene matches. This CDR3 has 15 amino acids. The CDR3 here is CASSYGQGSDQPQHF. Here the CDR3 DNA reads TGTGCCAGCAGTTACGGACAGGGGTCGGATCAGCCCCAGCATTTT.

V usage is TRBV2 and J usage is TRBJ1-2; the D is unclear. The V and J ends lost 6 bases and 1 base respectively, with 9 bases between them. Per germline, CDR1 SNHLY and CDR2 FYNNEI. The CDR3 has 13 amino acids. DNA of the CDR3: TGTGCCAGCAGGGGCACCTTTAACTATGGCTACACCTTC. Its translation: CASRGTFNYGYTF.

V is TRBV6-6 and J is TRBJ2-3; D is uncertain. V was pared by 6 bases and J by 4 bases, with 5 bases between. The CDR3 sequence is 11 residues long. The germline V gene encodes CDR1 MNHNY and CDR2 SVGAGI (reference sequence). The CDR3 region is CASRGADTQYF. The CDR3 nucleotides are TGTGCCAGCAGGGGCGCAGATACGCAGTATTTT.

The J gene is TRBJ1-2, the V gene TRBV10-3; D perhaps matches TRBD1 (6 bases). Germline V CDR1 and CDR2: ENHRY, SYGVKD. V lost 4 bases to trimming and J lost 1 base, with 16 bases between them. The CDR3 covers 16 residues. In DNA, the CDR3 is TGTGCCATCAGTGGTTCCACAGGGAACAGTAACTATGGCTACACCTTC. Protein sequence: CAISGSTGNSNYGYTF.

The chain employs TRBV11-2 and TRBJ1-4; no reliable D call. Trimming took 5 bases from V and 0 from J, leaving 10 bases between them. Germline lookup yields CDR1 SGHAT and CDR2 FQNNGV. The CDR3 has 15 residues. The CDR3 coding sequence is TGTGCCAGCAGCCCTAGATTTGCAACTAATGAAAAACTGTTTTTT. Encoded protein: CASSPRFATNEKLFF.

This clone has more than one count but fewer than ten. The chain combines TRBV7-7 with TRBJ2-5; a weak D match, TRBD2 (6 bases). From germline, CDR1 is SSHAT and CDR2 FNYEAQ (reference sequence). CDR3 length: 14 residues. Trimming left V 5 bases short and J 5 bases short, with 15 bases between. The CDR3 DNA reads as TGTGCCAGCAGCCCGGGACTCCAAGGGGAGACCCAGTACTTC. Amino acids: CASSPGLQGETQYF.

The CDR3: CASSFRLAGTETQYF. For the CDR3, the DNA is TGTGCCAGCAGCTTTAGACTAGCGGGGACAGAGACCCAGTACTTC. The V call is TRBV5-5, the J call TRBJ2-5, with 11 bases identical to TRBD2. Germline CDR1 SGHKS, CDR2 YYEKEE (reference sequence). There are 15 residues in the CDR3. V shed 2 bases and J 4 bases; nucleotides not matched to a gene: 4.

This clone was observed a single time. The rearrangement uses TRBV9 and TRBJ1-1; perhaps TRBD1 as D (5 bases). CDR3 length equals 16 residues. V was cut by 4 bases and J by 4 bases, with 20 bases left in between. Per the germline V gene, CDR1 is SGDLS and CDR2 is YYNGEE. The CDR3 spells CASSPRWGESSTEAFF. CDR3 bases: TGTGCCAGCAGCCCTCGTTGGGGGGAAAGTAGCACTGAAGCTTTCTTT.

The chain combines TRBV7-9 with TRBJ1-1, with D possibly matching TRBD1 (6 bases). This CDR3 is 15 amino acids long. Per germline, CDR1 SEHNR and CDR2 FQNEAQ (reference sequence). V lost 5 bases and J lost 0, with 13 bases in between. CDR3 DNA: TGTGCCAGCAGCACACAAGGACAGCTGAACACTGAAGCTTTCTTT. It is translated as CASSTQGQLNTEAFF.